Listed below are T cell receptor beta chains from one sample, sequenced in a study of T cell changes during pregnancy in multiple sclerosis. The table came from immunoSEQ multiplex PCR; TCRdb's copy has only in-frame clones and leaves some out. The sample has roughly 52,000 clones; about 87% are singletons. This specimen consisted of CD4+ T cells from peripheral blood mononuclear cells, obtained in the first trimester of pregnancy. These receptors all come from a female donor with multiple sclerosis, enrolled in a pregnancy study. Each CDR3 is given with its conserved first and last residue. The D gene is left open where the match is weak. The listing skips clone size in some rows; elsewhere it reads once, few, many or a size class.

abundance	d_gene	v_gene	j_gene	CDR3nt	CDR3aa
once	TRBD2	TRBV10-3	TRBJ2-7	TGTGCCATCAGTAGAGGGGGGACTAGCGGGGCTACCTACGAGCAGTACTTC	CAISRGGTSGATYEQYF
NA	NA	TRBV15	TRBJ1-4	TGTGCCACCAGCAGAGATGGGAGCCCAACTAATGAAAAACTGTTTTTT	CATSRDGSPTNEKLFF
NA	TRBD1	TRBV7-2	TRBJ2-3	TGTGCCAGCAGTTCGGGACAGGGGGCGGGTAAAGATACGCAGTATTTT	CASSSGQGAGKDTQYF
NA	NA	TRBV6-5	TRBJ2-2	TGTGCCAGCAGTTACTCAAAAGGGGGGGTCACCGGGGAGCTGTTTTTT	CASSYSKGGVTGELFF
NA	TRBD1	TRBV5-1	TRBJ2-7	TGCGCCAGCAGCTTGGGACAGGGCTCCTACGAGCAGTACTTC	CASSLGQGSYEQYF
NA	TRBD1	TRBV2	TRBJ2-3	TGTGCCAGCAGTAGGGACAGGGGGGATACTAGCACAGATACGCAGTATTTT	CASSRDRGDTSTDTQYF
NA	NA	TRBV7-9	TRBJ1-6	TGTGCCAGCAGCTCCGGGAGCTCCTATAATTCACCCCTCCACTTT	CASSSGSSYNSPLHF
NA	NA	TRBV7-8	TRBJ2-3	TGTGCCAGCAGCCCACTACAGGGATCGACGCAGTATTTT	CASSPLQGSTQYF
NA	NA	TRBV10-3	TRBJ1-1	TGTGCCATCAGTCAGCAGGGGCGCGAGAAGGCTGAAGCTTTCTTT	CAISQQGREKAEAFF
NA	NA	TRBV19	TRBJ1-4	TGTGCCAGTAGTATCCCAGGGGACGAAAAACTGTTTTTT	CASSIPGDEKLFF
NA	NA	TRBV29-1	TRBJ1-1	TGCAGCGTTGTGGTCAAGGCGGGGACTGAAGCTTTCTTT	CSVVVKAGTEAFF
NA	TRBD2	TRBV7-9	TRBJ2-6	TGTGCCAGCAGCGCAAGCGGGGCCCGCTCTGGGGCCAACGTCCTGACTTTC	CASSASGARSGANVLTF
NA	TRBD1	TRBV11-2	TRBJ2-7	TGTGCCAGCAGCTTGGGACAGGGCGTGTACGAGCAGTACTTC	CASSLGQGVYEQYF
NA	TRBD2	TRBV30	TRBJ2-5	TGTGCCTGGAGTGTGGCTAGCGGTCGTTTGGTCTTAGGGACCCAGTACTTC	CAWSVASGRLVLGTQYF
NA	NA	TRBV2	TRBJ1-4	TGTGCCAGCAGTGAAGAAATCCAGGCAGGTGAAAAACTGTTTTTT	CASSEEIQAGEKLFF
NA	NA	TRBV15	TRBJ2-1	TGTGCCACTGCTAGAAACTACAATGAGCAGTTCTTC	CATARNYNEQFF
few	NA	TRBV5-6	TRBJ1-2	TGTGCCAGCAGCTTGGGGGGGCAAGGGTATGGCTACACCTTC	CASSLGGQGYGYTF
NA	NA	TRBV29-1	TRBJ1-1	TGCAGCGTTGACCCGGGATCAAGTATGAACACTGAAGCTTTCTTT	CSVDPGSSMNTEAFF
NA	NA	TRBV5-4	TRBJ2-7	TGTGCCAGCAGCTTGGCAGGGATAAGCTCCTACGAGCAGTACTTC	CASSLAGISSYEQYF
NA	TRBD1	TRBV5-1	TRBJ1-2	TGCGCCAGCAGCTCCCTTACGACAGGGATCGGCTACACCTTC	CASSSLTTGIGYTF
NA	TRBD2	TRBV7-9	TRBJ2-5	TGTGCCAGCAGCCGCACGGAGCGGGAGGAGACCCAGTACTTC	CASSRTEREETQYF
once	TRBD1	TRBV28	TRBJ2-5	TGTGCCAGCAGTTCCCTCGGACAGGGAATAGTAGAGACCCAGTACTTC	CASSSLGQGIVETQYF
NA	TRBD1	TRBV29-1	TRBJ2-1	TGCAGCGTCGAGGGCAGGGGGACCTACAATGAGCAGTTCTTC	CSVEGRGTYNEQFF
NA	NA	TRBV4-3	TRBJ1-2	TGCGCCAGCAGCCAGCGACGGGGGGCTGCTAACTATGGCTACACCTTC	CASSQRRGAANYGYTF
NA	NA	TRBV6-5	TRBJ1-1	TGTGCTTCGGGACTCTACACTGAAGCTTTCTTT	CASGLYTEAFF
NA	TRBD2	TRBV4-2	TRBJ2-7	TGTGCCAGCAGCCAGGTAGGGGCGGGGGAACACGAGCAGTACTTC	CASSQVGAGEHEQYF